One sample yielded the 15 T cell receptor beta chains listed below, sequenced in a study of PD-1 blockade in classical Hodgkin lymphoma. Exposure to brentuximab vedotin varied, and each patient had relapsed following autologous stem cell transplantation. Applied to thawed PBMCs, magnetic negative selection was the method used to isolate CD8+ T cells. TCRdb keeps only in-frame clones here, not all; method: immunoSEQ multiplex PCR. The sample lists about 6,000 clones, over 50% occurring once. The sequenced sample was CD8+ T cells from blood, obtained at baseline. The receptor source for this set is a human donor with classical Hodgkin lymphoma.

The chain is built from TRBV2 and TRBJ2-7; D is ambiguous. Looked up from germline, CDR1 is SNHLY and CDR2 is FYNNEI. Between the trimmed V and J ends, which lost 5 bases and 6 bases, there was a span of 17 bases. The CDR3 consists of 14 residues. The CDR3 sequence: CASSYVDRESEQYF. In DNA form, the CDR3 reads TGTGCCAGCAGTTACGTTGACCGTGAGTCCGAGCAGTACTTC.

The table lists this clone with a few counts. J is TRBJ1-5 and V is TRBV9, with 10 bases fitting TRBD1. Trimming cost V 6 bases and J 3 bases; bases outside gene matches: 12. Germline V gene lookup returns CDR1 SGDLS and CDR2 YYNGEE. CDR3 length: 17 residues. Written as DNA, the CDR3 is TGTGCCAGCACTCCTACCCGGGACAGGGGACCCAATCAGCCCCAGCATTTT. It codes for CASTPTRDRGPNQPQHF.

As concerns this clone: Germline and junction disagree at one end, which may indicate a read error. The rearrangement joins TRBV6-5 to TRBJ2-7, with TRBD2 as a possible D gene (6 bases). This CDR3 has 14 residues. The germline CDR1 and CDR2 sequences are MNHEY and SVGAGI. The CDR3 sequence is CAISRDFNPYEQYF. CDR3 bases: TGTGCCATCAGTAGGGACTTCAACCCCTACGAGCAGTACTTC.

This rearrangement joins TRBV7-3 to TRBJ2-5; 9 nucleotides align to TRBD1. V gave up 5 bases and J gave up 5 bases; unmatched junction bases: 9. This CDR3 spans 15 amino acids. CDR1 and CDR2 (germline): SGHTA, FQGTGA. This CDR3 is CASSPRDRVGETQYF. CDR3 DNA: TGTGCCAGCAGCCCTCGGGACAGGGTGGGGGAGACCCAGTACTTC.

The chain has TRBV5-6 and TRBJ2-1; 10 bases are a match to TRBD2. This CDR3 is 13 amino acids long. CDR1 and CDR2 from the germline V gene are SGHDT and YYEEEE. V lost 4 bases to trimming and J lost 10 bases; unmatched junction nucleotides: 5. CDR3 sequence reads: CASSLGLAYEQFF. In nucleotides, the CDR3 is TGTGCCAGCAGCCTGGGACTAGCGTACGAGCAGTTCTTC.

J is TRBJ2-5 and V is TRBV4-1; 9 nucleotides align to TRBD2. Germline lookup yields CDR1 MGHRA and CDR2 YSYEKL. V dropped 3 bases and J dropped 2; count of bases not matched to a gene: 13. This CDR3 has 18 amino acids. The chain's CDR3 is CASSQQEGAGGFQETQYF. In DNA, the CDR3 is TGCGCCAGCAGCCAGCAAGAGGGGGCGGGAGGGTTTCAAGAGACCCAGTACTTC.

V is TRBV30 and J is TRBJ2-7; 10 nucleotides align to TRBD1. CDR3 length: 13 amino acids. The ends lost 4 bases at V and 4 bases at J; junction bases unmatched: 4. The germline V gene encodes CDR1 GTSNPN and CDR2 SVGIG (reference sequence). Here the CDR3 reads CAWIRTGGYEQYF. CDR3 nucleotide sequence: TGTGCCTGGATCCGGACAGGGGGTTACGAGCAGTACTTC.

The chain couples TRBV7-9 to TRBJ2-1; D is ambiguous. The V end was cut by 2 bases, the J end by 6 bases, with 11 bases between. Per the germline V gene, CDR1 is SEHNR and CDR2 is FQNEAQ (reference sequence). The CDR3 runs to 14 residues. CDR3 region: CASSLPYASNEQFF. CDR3 nucleotide sequence: TGTGCCAGCAGCTTACCCTACGCGAGCAATGAGCAGTTCTTC.

This clone is medium-sized by share. This chain joins TRBV27 and TRBJ1-6, with D possibly being TRBD1 (5 bases). Germline-derived CDR1 and CDR2 are MNHEY and SMNVEV (reference sequence). The V end was cut by 2 bases, the J end by 7 bases, with 6 bases between. The CDR3 sequence is 13 residues long. CDR3 DNA: TGTGCCAGCAGTTTACCAGGGAATTCACCCCTCCACTTT. Residues: CASSLPGNSPLHF.

The DNA of the CDR3 is TGTGCCACCAGCAGAGATACGCAGGACATTAATCATTACACCTTC. Protein sequence: CATSRDTQDINHYTF. The rearrangement uses TRBV15 and TRBJ1-2; a possible D gene is TRBD1 (5 bases). The V end lost 0 bases, the J end lost 11 bases, and 19 bases lay between the germline ends. The CDR3 contains 15 residues. Germline CDR1 is LNHNV and CDR2 is YYDKDF (reference sequence). The whole variable domain, filled in from reference TRBV15 and TRBJ1-2, reads DAMVIQNPRYQVTQFGKPVTLSCSQTLNHNVMYWYQQKSSQAPKLLFHYYDKDFNNEADTPDNFQSRRPNTSFCFLDIRSPGLGDTAMYLCATSRDTQDINHYTFGSGTRLTVV.

This clone appeared a single time. The J gene is TRBJ2-2, the V gene TRBV27; 11 nucleotides align to TRBD2. The CDR3 length is 18 residues. Germline values: CDR1 MNHEY, CDR2 SMNVEV (reference sequence). Unmatched junction bases numbered 16, after V lost 8 bases and J lost 5 bases. CDR3 in amino acids: CASLPGLAATRGTGELFF. The CDR3 DNA sequence: TGTGCCAGCCTTCCGGGACTAGCGGCCACCCGGGGGACCGGGGAGCTGTTTTTT.

This clone qualifies as medium-sized. The same CDR3 can be traced to other DNA sequences in this sample. The chain recombines TRBV4-1 with TRBJ1-1; the D is unclear. Germline assignment: CDR1 MGHRA and CDR2 YSYEKL. The CDR3 contains 14 residues. The V and J ends lost 0 bases and 4 bases respectively, with 9 bases between them. The CDR3: CASSQDREGTEAFF. DNA of the CDR3: TGCGCCAGCAGCCAAGATAGGGAGGGCACTGAAGCTTTCTTT.

This clone has a handful of counts. This chain connects TRBV7-2 to TRBJ2-6, with TRBD1 as a possible D gene (6 bases). V gave up 5 bases and J gave up 2 bases, with 10 bases separating them. This CDR3 comprises 15 residues. Germline CDR1 reads SGHTA; CDR2 reads FQGNSA. In DNA form, the CDR3 reads TGTGCCAGCAGCCTCAGGGGTACTGGGGCCAACGTCCTGACTTTC. It encodes CASSLRGTGANVLTF.

This chain uses TRBV27 with TRBJ2-7; D is unclear. This CDR3 comprises 15 residues. Germline CDR1 and CDR2: MNHEY and SMNVEV (reference sequence). With 5 bases removed from V and 5 bases from J, the gap between germline ends came to 19 bases. The CDR3 DNA is TGTGCCAGCAGTCCAATCGGGCTAGAAGCCCACGAGCAGTACTTC. This codes for CASSPIGLEAHEQYF.

The V call is TRBV7-3, the J call TRBJ1-1; the D is unclear. This CDR3 comprises 11 residues. The V gene's germline CDR1 is SGHTA and CDR2 FQGTGA. Deletions cut 4 bases from V and 8 bases from J, with 8 bases between. CDR3 protein: CASSSGREAFF. The CDR3 DNA is TGTGCCAGCAGCTCCGGTAGGGAAGCTTTCTTT.